Reported below is one TCR beta chain. The antigen is undetermined. The data were obtained in a study of chemoradiotherapy in HPV16-positive cancers. Study-level information: Candidate HPV-specific clones and shared TCR motifs came from two HPV16-positive patients. Study-wide findings and caveats: Candidate HPV-specific clones and E7-related TCR motifs grew in tumor during treatment. Better recurrence-free survival went with HPV-responsive T-cell expansion in HPV16-positive patients. HPV-specific T cells were functionally defined from only a couple of HPV16-positive patients.

This CDR3 has 14 amino acids. V was shortened by 4 bases and J by 7 bases, with 14 bases between the two germline ends. Germline V CDR1 and CDR2: MNHEY, SMNVEV (reference sequence). Data came from immunoSEQ multiplex PCR; TCRdb stores just in-frame clones and leaves some out. The table includes over 9,000 clones, roughly four fifths detected once. V and J are TRBV27 and TRBJ2-1, with D tentatively TRBD1 (6 bases). Sequencing was performed on blood, taken from a patient who underwent chemoradiotherapy. The sequence came from a human donor with HPV-associated anogenital cancer. DNA of the CDR3: TGTGCCAGCAGTTCACCACTCCAGGGGAATGAGCAGTTCTTC. As protein: CASSSPLQGNEQFF.